This is a list of T cell receptor beta chains from one sample in a study of siplizumab effects on memory and regulatory T cells. Profiled with immunoSEQ multiplex PCR; TCRdb holds only in-frame clones, not every one. The table records tens of thousands of clones, roughly 95% of them present only once. Sample: naive CD4+ T cells sorted from blood. These receptors were collected from a human donor in good health. Each CDR3 is given with its conserved first and last residue. A D gene is named only where the DNA matches it firmly. Rows may omit the clone size; those that give it use once, few, many or a size class.

cdr3_nt: TGCAGTGCTAGTGTCCGGGCTGAAGCTTTCTTT; cdr3_aa: CSASVRAEAFF; d_call: .; j_call: TRBJ1-1; clone_size: once; v_call: TRBV20-1
cdr3_nt: TGTGCCAGCTCACCCCAGGCTGCCGGGGAGCTGTTTTTT; cdr3_aa: CASSPQAAGELFF; d_call: .; j_call: TRBJ2-2; clone_size: .; v_call: TRBV18
cdr3_nt: TGTGCCAGCAGTGAATACGATACGCAGTATTTT; cdr3_aa: CASSEYDTQYF; d_call: .; j_call: TRBJ2-3; clone_size: .; v_call: TRBV25-1
cdr3_nt: TGTGCCAGCAGCAGATTAGGTCAAGAGACCCAGTACTTC; cdr3_aa: CASSRLGQETQYF; d_call: .; j_call: TRBJ2-5; clone_size: once; v_call: TRBV7-2
cdr3_nt: TGTGCCAGCAGCATCGACAGGGGGGCGGGAGATACGCAGTATTTT; cdr3_aa: CASSIDRGAGDTQYF; d_call: TRBD1; j_call: TRBJ2-3; clone_size: .; v_call: TRBV11-2
cdr3_nt: TGCGCCAGCAGCCAAGGGGGGGGCTCCTACAATGAGCAGTTCTTC; cdr3_aa: CASSQGGGSYNEQFF; d_call: TRBD2; j_call: TRBJ2-1; clone_size: .; v_call: TRBV4-3
cdr3_nt: TGCAGCGGGGACAGATCCACAGATACGCAGTATTTT; cdr3_aa: CSGDRSTDTQYF; d_call: TRBD1; j_call: TRBJ2-3; clone_size: .; v_call: TRBV29-1
cdr3_nt: TGTGCCAGCAGGATGGGCAGTGGAGAGGAGCAGTTCTTC; cdr3_aa: CASRMGSGEEQFF; d_call: .; j_call: TRBJ2-1; clone_size: .; v_call: TRBV6-6
cdr3_nt: TGTGCCAGCACGAGGACGAGGGGAGGGGCGACCGGGGAGCTGTTTTTT; cdr3_aa: CASTRTRGGATGELFF; d_call: TRBD2; j_call: TRBJ2-2; clone_size: once; v_call: TRBV7-9
cdr3_nt: TGTGCCATCAGTGAGTATACGGGCTCAAGCTACGAGCAGTACTTC; cdr3_aa: CAISEYTGSSYEQYF; d_call: .; j_call: TRBJ2-7; clone_size: .; v_call: TRBV10-3
cdr3_nt: TGTGCCAGCAGCTCACCGATCCGGGACATCTTCCAAGGGGGCTACACCTTC; cdr3_aa: CASSSPIRDIFQGGYTF; d_call: .; j_call: TRBJ1-2; clone_size: .; v_call: TRBV5-6
cdr3_nt: TGTGCCAGCAGCTCAGCGGGGAGTGGGACCGGGGAGCTGTTTTTT; cdr3_aa: CASSSAGSGTGELFF; d_call: TRBD2; j_call: TRBJ2-2; clone_size: .; v_call: TRBV7-3
cdr3_nt: TGTGCCTGGAGTGTACTATGGAATGAGCAGTTCTTC; cdr3_aa: CAWSVLWNEQFF; d_call: .; j_call: TRBJ2-1; clone_size: .; v_call: TRBV30
cdr3_nt: TGTGCCAGCAGTGTAGAGCAAGCGGCGAACACCGGGGAGCTGTTTTTT; cdr3_aa: CASSVEQAANTGELFF; d_call: .; j_call: TRBJ2-2; clone_size: .; v_call: TRBV2
cdr3_nt: TGTGCCAGCAGCAAAACAGGACAGGATAGGTCCTACGAGCAGTACTTC; cdr3_aa: CASSKTGQDRSYEQYF; d_call: TRBD1; j_call: TRBJ2-7; clone_size: .; v_call: TRBV7-9
cdr3_nt: TGTGCCTCGGGATCCAGCGAGGGAGAGACCCAGTACTTC; cdr3_aa: CASGSSEGETQYF; d_call: .; j_call: TRBJ2-5; clone_size: once; v_call: TRBV10-3
cdr3_nt: TGCGCCAGCAGCCAAGATGAAGTGAGCACAGATACGCAGTATTTT; cdr3_aa: CASSQDEVSTDTQYF; d_call: .; j_call: TRBJ2-3; clone_size: .; v_call: TRBV4-3
cdr3_nt: TGTGCCAGCAGCTTAGAATCCGCTAGATTGGAGACCCAGTACTTC; cdr3_aa: CASSLESARLETQYF; d_call: .; j_call: TRBJ2-5; clone_size: .; v_call: TRBV7-2